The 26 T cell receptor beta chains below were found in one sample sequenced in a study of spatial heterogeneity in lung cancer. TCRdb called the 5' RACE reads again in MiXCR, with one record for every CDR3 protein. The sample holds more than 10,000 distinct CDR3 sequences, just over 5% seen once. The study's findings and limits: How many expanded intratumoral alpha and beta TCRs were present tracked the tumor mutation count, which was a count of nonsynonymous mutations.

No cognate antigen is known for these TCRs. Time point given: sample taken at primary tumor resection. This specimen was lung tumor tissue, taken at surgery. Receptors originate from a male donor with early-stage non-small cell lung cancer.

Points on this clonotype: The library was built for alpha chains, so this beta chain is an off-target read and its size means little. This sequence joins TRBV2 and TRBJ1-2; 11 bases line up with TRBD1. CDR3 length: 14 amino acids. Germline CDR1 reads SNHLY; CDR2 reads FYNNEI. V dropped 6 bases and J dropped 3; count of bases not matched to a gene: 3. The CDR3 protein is CASRMDRGHYGYTF. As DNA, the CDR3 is TGTGCCAGCAGGATGGACAGGGGGCACTATGGCTACACCTTC.

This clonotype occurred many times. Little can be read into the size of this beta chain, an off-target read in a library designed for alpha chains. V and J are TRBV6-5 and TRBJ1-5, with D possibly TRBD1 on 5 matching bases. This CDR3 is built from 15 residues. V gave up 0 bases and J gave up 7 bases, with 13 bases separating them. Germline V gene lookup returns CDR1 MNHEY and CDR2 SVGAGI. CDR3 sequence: CASSYSPRGDQPQHF. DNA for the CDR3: TGTGCCAGCAGTTACTCTCCGAGGGGTGACCAGCCCCAGCATTTT.

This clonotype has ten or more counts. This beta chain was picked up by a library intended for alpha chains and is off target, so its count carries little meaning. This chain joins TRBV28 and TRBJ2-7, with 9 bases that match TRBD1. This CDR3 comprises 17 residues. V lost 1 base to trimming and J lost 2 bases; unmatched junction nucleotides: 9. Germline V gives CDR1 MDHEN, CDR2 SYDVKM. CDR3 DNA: TGTGCCAGCAGTTTATCCCCACGGACAGGGGCCACCTACGAGCAGTACTTC. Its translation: CASSLSPRTGATYEQYF.

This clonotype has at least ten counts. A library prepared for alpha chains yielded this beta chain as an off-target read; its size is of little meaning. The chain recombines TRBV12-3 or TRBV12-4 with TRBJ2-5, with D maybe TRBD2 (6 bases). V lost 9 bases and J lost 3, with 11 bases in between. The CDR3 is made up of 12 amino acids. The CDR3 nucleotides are TGTGCCAGTGGACTACCGGAAGAGACCCAGTACTTC. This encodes CASGLPEETQYF.

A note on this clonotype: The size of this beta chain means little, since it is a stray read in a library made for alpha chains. The CDR3 here is CASSQGRGSNQPQHF. The CDR3 nucleotides are TGCGCCAGCAGCCAAGGGAGGGGCAGTAATCAGCCCCAGCATTTT. V is TRBV4-3 and J is TRBJ1-5; D may be TRBD1 (5 bases). Trimming cost V 1 base and J 4 bases, with 11 bases left between them. CDR1 LGHNA and CDR2 YSLEER come from the germline V gene. The CDR3 runs to 15 residues.

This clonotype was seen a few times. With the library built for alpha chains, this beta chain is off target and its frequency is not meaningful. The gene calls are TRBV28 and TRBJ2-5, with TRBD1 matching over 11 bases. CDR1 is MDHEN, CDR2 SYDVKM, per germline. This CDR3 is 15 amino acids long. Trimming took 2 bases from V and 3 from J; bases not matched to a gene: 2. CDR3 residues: CASSLPGQGEETQYF. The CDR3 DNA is TGTGCCAGCAGTTTACCGGGACAGGGGGAAGAGACCCAGTACTTC.

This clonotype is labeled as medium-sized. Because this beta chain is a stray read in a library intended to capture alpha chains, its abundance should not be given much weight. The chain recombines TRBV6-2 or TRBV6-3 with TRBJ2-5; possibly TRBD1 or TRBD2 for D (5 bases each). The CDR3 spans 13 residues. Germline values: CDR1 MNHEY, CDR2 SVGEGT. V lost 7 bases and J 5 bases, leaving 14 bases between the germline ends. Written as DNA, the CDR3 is TGTGCCAGCACCCTTGGGGGTTCGGAGACCCAGTACTTC. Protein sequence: CASTLGGSETQYF.

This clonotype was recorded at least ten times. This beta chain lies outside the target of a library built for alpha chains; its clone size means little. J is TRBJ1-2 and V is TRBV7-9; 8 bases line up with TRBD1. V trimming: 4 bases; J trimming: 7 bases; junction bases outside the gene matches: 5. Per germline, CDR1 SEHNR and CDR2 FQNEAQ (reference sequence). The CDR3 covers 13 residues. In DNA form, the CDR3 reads TGTGCCAGCAGCTCACAGGGGGTTCGTGGCTACACCTTC. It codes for CASSSQGVRGYTF.

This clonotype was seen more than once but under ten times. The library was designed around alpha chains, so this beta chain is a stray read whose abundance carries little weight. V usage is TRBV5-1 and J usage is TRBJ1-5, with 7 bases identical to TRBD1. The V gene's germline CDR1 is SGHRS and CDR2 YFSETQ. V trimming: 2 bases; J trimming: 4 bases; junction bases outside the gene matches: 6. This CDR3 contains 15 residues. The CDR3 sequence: CASSFLPGQNQPQHF. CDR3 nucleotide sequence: TGCGCCAGCAGCTTTTTACCGGGACAGAATCAGCCCCAGCATTTT.

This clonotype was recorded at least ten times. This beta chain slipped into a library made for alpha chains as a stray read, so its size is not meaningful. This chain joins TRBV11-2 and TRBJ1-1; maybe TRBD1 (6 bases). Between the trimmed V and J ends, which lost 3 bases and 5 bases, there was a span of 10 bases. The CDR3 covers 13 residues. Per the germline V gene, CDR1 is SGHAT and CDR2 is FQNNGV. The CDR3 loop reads CASSFGGPTEAFF. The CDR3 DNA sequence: TGTGCCAGCAGCTTTGGGGGGCCGACTGAAGCTTTCTTT. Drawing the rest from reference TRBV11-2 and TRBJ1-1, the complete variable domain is EAGVAQSPRYKIIEKRQSVAFWCNPISGHATLYWYQQILGQGPKLLIQFQNNGVVDDSQLPKDRFSAERLKGVDSTLKIQPAKLEDSAVYLCASSFGGPTEAFFGQGTRLTVV.

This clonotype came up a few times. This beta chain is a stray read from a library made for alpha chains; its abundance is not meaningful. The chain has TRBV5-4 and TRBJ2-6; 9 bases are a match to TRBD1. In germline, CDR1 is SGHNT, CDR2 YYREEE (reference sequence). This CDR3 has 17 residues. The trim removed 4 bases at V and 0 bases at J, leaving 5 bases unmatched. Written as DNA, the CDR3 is TGTGCCAGCAGCATAGGACAGGGGAACTCTGGGGCCAACGTCCTGACTTTC. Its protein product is CASSIGQGNSGANVLTF.

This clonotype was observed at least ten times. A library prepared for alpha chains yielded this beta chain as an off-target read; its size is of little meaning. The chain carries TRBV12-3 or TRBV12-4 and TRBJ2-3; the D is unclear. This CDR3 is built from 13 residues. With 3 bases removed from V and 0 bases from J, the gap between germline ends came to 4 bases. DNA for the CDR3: TGTGCCAGCAGTTTGCTTAGCACAGATACGCAGTATTTT. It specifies CASSLLSTDTQYF.

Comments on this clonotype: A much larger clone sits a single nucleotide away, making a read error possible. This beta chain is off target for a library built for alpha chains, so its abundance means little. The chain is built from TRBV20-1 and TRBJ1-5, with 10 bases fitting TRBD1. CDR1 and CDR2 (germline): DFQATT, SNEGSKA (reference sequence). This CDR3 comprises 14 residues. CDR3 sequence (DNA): TGCAGTGCTAGCCCGGGACAGGGGTTTCAGCTCCAGCATTTT. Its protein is CSASPGQGFQLQHF.

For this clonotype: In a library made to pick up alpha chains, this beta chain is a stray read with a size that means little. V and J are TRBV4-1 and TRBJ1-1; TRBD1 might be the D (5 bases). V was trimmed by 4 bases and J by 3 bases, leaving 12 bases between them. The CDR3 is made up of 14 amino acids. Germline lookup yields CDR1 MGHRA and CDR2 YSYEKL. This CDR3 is CASSPRDGHTEAFF. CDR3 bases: TGCGCCAGCAGCCCCCGGGACGGGCACACTGAAGCTTTCTTT.

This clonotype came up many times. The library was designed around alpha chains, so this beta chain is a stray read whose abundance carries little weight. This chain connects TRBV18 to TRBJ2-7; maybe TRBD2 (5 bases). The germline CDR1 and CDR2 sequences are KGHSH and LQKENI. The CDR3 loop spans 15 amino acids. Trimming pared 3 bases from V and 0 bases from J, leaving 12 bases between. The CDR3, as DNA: TGTGCCAGCTCACCTGACTACGGCAGCTCCTACGAGCAGTACTTC. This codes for CASSPDYGSSYEQYF.

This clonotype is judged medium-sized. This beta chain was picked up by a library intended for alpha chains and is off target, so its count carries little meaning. CDR3: CSPRQDEQFF. CDR3 nucleotides: TGCAGTCCCCGCCAGGATGAGCAGTTCTTC. The genes are TRBV20-1 and TRBJ2-1; D gene ambiguous. Germline V lookup: CDR1 DFQATT, CDR2 SNEGSKA (reference sequence). The germline V and J ends were trimmed by 8 bases and 8 bases, with 10 bases remaining between them. CDR3 length: 10 amino acids.

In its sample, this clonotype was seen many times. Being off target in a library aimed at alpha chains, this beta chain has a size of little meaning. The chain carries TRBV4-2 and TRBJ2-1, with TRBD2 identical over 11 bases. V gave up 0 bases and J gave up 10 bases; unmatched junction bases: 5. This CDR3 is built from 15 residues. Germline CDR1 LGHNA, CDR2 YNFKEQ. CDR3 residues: CASSQDSGGAREQFF. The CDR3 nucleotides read TGTGCCAGCAGCCAAGATAGCGGGGGGGCCCGGGAGCAGTTCTTC.

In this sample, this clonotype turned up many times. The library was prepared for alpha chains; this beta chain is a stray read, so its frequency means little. Here the CDR3 DNA reads TGTGCCAGCAAGGTGACAGGGGATGAGACCCAGTACTTC. Encoded protein: CASKVTGDETQYF. The V and J genes are TRBV6-2 or TRBV6-3 and TRBJ2-5; TRBD1 aligns across 8 bases. Per germline, CDR1 MNHEY and CDR2 SVGEGT. The V segment lost 7 bases and the J segment 5 bases; nucleotides outside the gene matches: 6. The CDR3 extends over 13 amino acids.

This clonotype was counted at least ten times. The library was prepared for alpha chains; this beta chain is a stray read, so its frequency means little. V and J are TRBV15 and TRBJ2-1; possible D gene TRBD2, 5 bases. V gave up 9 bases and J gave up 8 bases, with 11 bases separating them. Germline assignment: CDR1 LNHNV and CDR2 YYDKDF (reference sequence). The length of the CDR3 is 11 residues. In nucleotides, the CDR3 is TGTGCCACAGAGGGTGGTCATGAGCAGTTCTTC. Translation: CATEGGHEQFF.

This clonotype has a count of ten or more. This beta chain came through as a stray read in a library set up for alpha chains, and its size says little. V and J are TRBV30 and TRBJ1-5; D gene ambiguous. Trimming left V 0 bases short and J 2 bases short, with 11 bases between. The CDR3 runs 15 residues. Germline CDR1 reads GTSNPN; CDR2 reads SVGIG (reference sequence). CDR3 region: CAWSVLGFGNQPQHF. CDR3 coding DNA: TGTGCCTGGAGTGTACTGGGGTTCGGCAATCAGCCCCAGCATTTT.

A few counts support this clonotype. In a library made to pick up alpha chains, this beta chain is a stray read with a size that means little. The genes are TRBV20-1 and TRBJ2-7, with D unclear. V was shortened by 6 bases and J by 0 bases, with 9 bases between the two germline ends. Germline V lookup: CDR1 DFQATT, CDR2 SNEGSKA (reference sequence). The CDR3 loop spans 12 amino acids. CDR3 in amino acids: CSAQQFSYEQYF. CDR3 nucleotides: TGCAGTGCGCAACAATTCTCCTACGAGCAGTACTTC.

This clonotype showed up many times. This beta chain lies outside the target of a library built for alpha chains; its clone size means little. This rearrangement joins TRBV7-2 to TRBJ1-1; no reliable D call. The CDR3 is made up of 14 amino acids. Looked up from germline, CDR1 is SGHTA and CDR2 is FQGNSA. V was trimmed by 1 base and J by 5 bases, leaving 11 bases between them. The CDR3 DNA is TGTGCCAGCAGCTTAGTAGGCACTGCTACTGAAGCTTTCTTT. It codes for CASSLVGTATEAFF.

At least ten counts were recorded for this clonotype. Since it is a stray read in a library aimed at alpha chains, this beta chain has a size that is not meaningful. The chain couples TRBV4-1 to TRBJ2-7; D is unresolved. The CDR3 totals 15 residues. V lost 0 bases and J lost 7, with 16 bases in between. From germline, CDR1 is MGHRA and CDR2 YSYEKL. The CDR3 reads CASSQDPNGLREQYF. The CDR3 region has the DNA TGCGCCAGCAGCCAAGATCCGAACGGCTTACGGGAGCAGTACTTC.

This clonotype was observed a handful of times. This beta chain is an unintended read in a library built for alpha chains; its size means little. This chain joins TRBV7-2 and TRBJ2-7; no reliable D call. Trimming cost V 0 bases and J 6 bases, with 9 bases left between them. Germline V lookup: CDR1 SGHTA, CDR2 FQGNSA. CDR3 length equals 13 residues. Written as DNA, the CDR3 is TGTGCCAGCAGCTTAGCTCACCCCGGCGAGCAGTACTTC. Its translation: CASSLAHPGEQYF.

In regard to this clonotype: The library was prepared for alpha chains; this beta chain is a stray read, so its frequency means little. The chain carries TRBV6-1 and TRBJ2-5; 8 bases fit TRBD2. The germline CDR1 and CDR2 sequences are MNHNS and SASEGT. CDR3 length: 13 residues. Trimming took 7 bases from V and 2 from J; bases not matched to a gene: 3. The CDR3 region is CASNGGVQETQYF. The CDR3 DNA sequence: TGTGCCAGCAACGGGGGGGTTCAAGAGACCCAGTACTTC.

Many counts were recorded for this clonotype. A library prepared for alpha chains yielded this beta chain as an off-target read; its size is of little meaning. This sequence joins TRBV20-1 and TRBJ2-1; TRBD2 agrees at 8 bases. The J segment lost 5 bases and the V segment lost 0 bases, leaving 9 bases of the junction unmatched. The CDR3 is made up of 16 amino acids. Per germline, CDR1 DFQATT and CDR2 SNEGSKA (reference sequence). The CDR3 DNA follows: TGCAGTGCTAGAGATCCCAGGAGCGGGGGTAACAATGAGCAGTTCTTC. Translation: CSARDPRSGGNNEQFF.